The 24 T cell receptor beta chains presented below share a single source sample, sequenced in a study of blood T cell repertoires in COVID-19. Only in-frame clones appear in the TCRdb table, and some are missing; sequencing was by immunoSEQ multiplex PCR. The data contain hundreds of thousands of clones, 88% of them seen just once; the ten biggest clones take up under 1.5%. The sequenced sample consisted of peripheral blood. Source of these receptors: an elderly man with acute or convalescent COVID-19.

The rearrangement joins TRBV19 to TRBJ2-5; maybe TRBD1 (7 bases). This CDR3 is 16 amino acids long. Germline-derived CDR1 and CDR2 are LNHDA and SQIVND (reference sequence). Trimming shortened V by 5 bases and J by 4 bases, and 20 bases separated the two germline ends. The CDR3 protein is CASSSAWTGGIETQYF. CDR3 in DNA: TGTGCCAGTAGTTCCGCCTGGACAGGAGGGATAGAGACCCAGTACTTC.

The genes are TRBV2 and TRBJ1-1; D is unresolved. This CDR3 is built from 12 residues. Per the germline V gene, CDR1 is SNHLY and CDR2 is FYNNEI. The CDR3 is CARELMNTEAFF. The CDR3 DNA reads as TGTGCTAGGGAGTTAATGAACACTGAAGCTTTCTTT.

A word on this clone: At one end, the junction sequence differs from germline, possibly due to a read error. V usage is TRBV7-2 and J usage is TRBJ2-7, with 11 bases identical to TRBD2. There are 15 residues in the CDR3. Germline V gene sequence: CDR1 SGHTA, CDR2 FQGNSA. CDR3: CASRSPTSGAGERYF. Written as DNA, the CDR3 is TGTGCCAGCAGGAGTCCGACTAGCGGGGCGGGGGAGCGGTACTTC.

On this clone: Within the sample, other DNA sequences also encode this same CDR3. The rearrangement links TRBV7-9 to TRBJ2-7; tentative D call: TRBD1 (6 bases). This CDR3 has 13 amino acids. CDR1 is SEHNR, CDR2 FQNEAQ, per germline (reference sequence). V was clipped by 0 bases and J by 5 bases, with 8 bases between them. The CDR3, as DNA: TGTGCCAGCAGCTTAGCGTACAGGGACGAGCAGTACTTC. Translating gives CASSLAYRDEQYF.

The chain has TRBV6-5 and TRBJ2-6; D uncertain. V shed 8 bases and J shed 0 bases, with 5 bases lying between them. This CDR3 region has 13 residues. Germline values: CDR1 MNHEY, CDR2 SVGAGI. CDR3 in amino acids: CASFFSGANVLTF. In DNA form, the CDR3 reads TGTGCCAGCTTCTTCTCTGGGGCCAACGTCCTGACTTTC.

This rearrangement joins TRBV5-4 to TRBJ1-1, with D perhaps matching TRBD1 (5 bases). The CDR3 consists of 13 residues. Between the trimmed V and J ends, which lost 2 bases and 4 bases, there was a span of 9 bases. The V gene's germline CDR1 is SGHNT and CDR2 YYREEE (reference sequence). CDR3 nucleotide sequence: TGTGCCAGCAGCTTAAGGGGTGGCACTGAAGCTTTCTTT. Protein sequence: CASSLRGGTEAFF.

V is TRBV15 and J is TRBJ2-1; TRBD2 might be the D (5 bases). The germline V and J ends were trimmed by 1 base and 4 bases, with 17 bases remaining between them. Germline V lookup: CDR1 LNHNV, CDR2 YYDKDF (reference sequence). This CDR3 is 17 amino acids long. The CDR3 here is CATSRGRVRALYNEQFF. For the CDR3, the DNA is TGTGCCACCAGCAGAGGTAGGGTGAGGGCCCTTTACAATGAGCAGTTCTTC.

As concerns this clone: The same CDR3 can be traced to other DNA sequences in this sample. This sequence joins TRBV27 and TRBJ2-7; 12 bases align to TRBD1. CDR1 is MNHEY, CDR2 SMNVEV, per germline (reference sequence). This CDR3 is built from 14 residues. The V segment lost 4 bases and the J segment 4 bases; nucleotides outside the gene matches: 2. The CDR3 is CASSWGQGAYEQYF. CDR3 nucleotide sequence: TGTGCCAGCAGTTGGGGACAGGGGGCTTACGAGCAGTACTTC.

The chain employs TRBV7-2 and TRBJ2-7, with 9 positions matching TRBD1. Germline loops: CDR1 SGHTA, CDR2 FQGNSA. With 2 bases clipped from V and 5 bases from J, the junction kept 7 bases outside the gene matches. The CDR3 runs 15 residues. The CDR3 protein is CASSLQGQGVDEQYF. CDR3 DNA: TGTGCCAGCAGCTTACAGGGACAGGGTGTCGACGAGCAGTACTTC.

This clone was observed once. The chain couples TRBV5-4 to TRBJ2-1, with 7 bases aligning to TRBD2. This CDR3 is 14 amino acids long. Trimming cost V 4 bases and J 5 bases; bases outside gene matches: 6. Germline V gives CDR1 SGHNT, CDR2 YYREEE (reference sequence). In DNA, the CDR3 is TGTGCCAGCAGCCTTCCGGGAGGTCACAATGAGCAGTTCTTC. Amino acid sequence: CASSLPGGHNEQFF.

The table lists this clone with a count of one. The chain joins TRBV5-1 to TRBJ1-2; 11 positions agree with TRBD1. Germline V lookup: CDR1 SGHRS, CDR2 YFSETQ. V trimming: 0 bases; J trimming: 2 bases; junction bases outside the gene matches: 3. This CDR3 has 16 residues. The CDR3 region is CASSLGTGGLNYGYTF. As DNA, the CDR3 is TGCGCCAGCAGCTTGGGGACAGGGGGCTTAAACTATGGCTACACCTTC.

The V and J genes are TRBV5-8 and TRBJ2-1; 9 nucleotides line up with TRBD1. Per the germline V gene, CDR1 is SGHTS and CDR2 is YDEGEE. The V gene end was trimmed by 4 bases and the J gene end by 10 bases; junction bases not matched to a gene: 12. The CDR3 has 15 amino acids. CDR3 amino acids: CASSLDGTGSREQFF. DNA of the CDR3: TGTGCCAGCAGCCTGGACGGGACAGGGAGTAGGGAGCAGTTCTTC.

V gene TRBV11-3 combines with J gene TRBJ2-1; TRBD2 might be the D (6 bases). Germline V gene lookup returns CDR1 SGHNT and CDR2 YENEEA. This CDR3 contains 12 residues. The ends were cut back, 5 bases at V and 8 bases at J, with 10 bases in the middle. The CDR3 protein is CASSTSRYEQFF. As DNA, the CDR3 is TGTGCCAGCAGCACTAGCCGTTATGAGCAGTTCTTC.

The chain has TRBV7-9 and TRBJ1-4; 8 nucleotides agree with TRBD1. The junction had 7 bases not matched to a gene; V was cut back by 5 bases and J by 8 bases. The germline V gene encodes CDR1 SEHNR and CDR2 FQNEAQ (reference sequence). The CDR3 totals 14 residues. CDR3 sequence reads: CASSRQGRVEKLFF. The CDR3 DNA follows: TGTGCCAGCAGCAGACAGGGGAGGGTGGAAAAACTGTTTTTT.

The V and J genes are TRBV7-8 and TRBJ1-2, with D uncertain. Trimming left V 2 bases short and J 8 bases short, with 15 bases between. The germline V gene has CDR1 SGHVS and CDR2 FQNEAQ. The CDR3 is 14 residues long. CDR3 loop: CASSLLRAGGGYTF. The CDR3 bases are TGTGCCAGCAGCTTATTGAGGGCAGGTGGCGGCTACACCTTC.

The chain is built from TRBV6-1 and TRBJ2-4; 10 bases match TRBD1. J lost 0 bases, V lost 3 bases, and 11 bases had no gene match. CDR1 MNHNS and CDR2 SASEGT come from the germline V gene. This CDR3 is 19 amino acids long. The CDR3 nucleotides read TGTGCCAGCAGTGACGACAGGGGGCGGCCTGAACTAGCCAAAAACATTCAGTACTTC. It is translated as CASSDDRGRPELAKNIQYF.

The V gene is TRBV9, the J gene TRBJ2-2, with no clear D. The ends were cut back, 0 bases at V and 6 bases at J, with 6 bases in the middle. Germline V gene lookup returns CDR1 SGDLS and CDR2 YYNGEE. The CDR3 is made up of 13 amino acids. The CDR3 DNA is TGTGCCAGCAGCGTAGGGCTGGCCGGGGAGCTGTTTTTT. Translated: CASSVGLAGELFF.

This clone was seen a handful of times. Additional DNA sequences in this sample encode the identical CDR3. The chain employs TRBV18 and TRBJ2-7; TRBD1 matches 8 bases. Germline V gene data show CDR1 as KGHSH and CDR2 as LQKENI. V lost 3 bases to trimming and J lost 3 bases; unmatched junction nucleotides: 1. This CDR3 is 13 amino acids long. CDR3 DNA sequence: TGTGCCAGCTCACCCGGGACAGGCTACGAGCAGTACTTC. Protein product: CASSPGTGYEQYF.

The chain has TRBV7-9 and TRBJ1-2; 7 bases are a match to TRBD1. With 5 bases clipped from V and 3 bases from J, the junction kept 3 bases outside the gene matches. Germline CDR1 is SEHNR and CDR2 is FQNEAQ (reference sequence). CDR3 length: 13 residues. DNA of the CDR3: TGTGCCAGCAGCCTCGGACAGGACTATGGCTACACCTTC. Amino acid sequence: CASSLGQDYGYTF.

Written as DNA, the CDR3 is TGTGCCAGCAGCTTAGCCGCTAGCGGGAGCACAGATACGCAGTATTTT. Its translation is CASSLAASGSTDTQYF. The gene calls are TRBV13 and TRBJ2-3, with 8 bases matching TRBD2. V lost 1 base, J lost 0 bases, and 3 bases stayed unmatched. Germline V CDR1 and CDR2: PRHDT, FYEKMQ (reference sequence). The CDR3 sequence is 16 residues long.

The rearrangement uses TRBV7-8 and TRBJ2-1, with 12 bases aligning to TRBD2. The CDR3 spans 13 residues. The V gene end was trimmed by 4 bases and the J gene end by 15 bases; junction bases not matched to a gene: 7. The germline V gene encodes CDR1 SGHVS and CDR2 FQNEAQ. For the CDR3, the DNA is TGTGCCAGCAGCTCCGGACTAGCGGGATTGCTGTTCTTC. Protein product: CASSSGLAGLLFF.

The chain is built from TRBV14 and TRBJ1-5; unclear D gene. V was pared by 7 bases and J by 2 bases, with 12 bases between. This CDR3 has 14 residues. Germline V CDR1 and CDR2: SGHDN, FVKESK. Here the CDR3 DNA reads TGTGCCAGCATCCGGGAGAAAGGCAATCAGCCCCAGCATTTT. It codes for CASIREKGNQPQHF.

This sequence joins TRBV28 and TRBJ2-7; D might be TRBD1 (6 bases). The CDR3 extends over 17 amino acids. The V end lost 6 bases, the J end lost 0 bases, and 21 bases lay between the germline ends. Per germline, CDR1 MDHEN and CDR2 SYDVKM. The CDR3 sequence: CASSPLGIRGGSYEQYF. In DNA, the CDR3 is TGTGCCAGCAGCCCTCTCGGTATCAGAGGGGGCTCCTACGAGCAGTACTTC.

This sequence joins TRBV18 and TRBJ1-6; tentatively, D is TRBD1 (6 bases). CDR3 size: 15 residues. Trimming shortened V by 3 bases and J by 7 bases, and 13 bases separated the two germline ends. The germline gives CDR1 KGHSH, CDR2 LQKENI. This CDR3 reads CASSPGRGRNSPLHF. In DNA, the CDR3 is TGTGCCAGCTCACCGGGCAGGGGACGGAATTCACCCCTCCACTTT.